The sequence of this T cell receptor (beta chain) was determined in a study of T cells in Graves' hyperthyroidism and ophthalmopathy. Patients were aged 18 to 65, had disease duration under 2 months, and had newly diagnosed hyperthyroidism. Template material for amplifying TCR beta CDR3 regions consisted of RNA transcripts. During a first-round RT-PCR of the TCR CDR3, the HTBI primer set was used. TCRdb re-analysed the multiplex PCR reads in MiXCR, keeping a single row per CDR3 protein. This repertoire shows about 770,000 distinct CDR3 sequences, roughly a sixth found once; its top ten account for 16%. The V and J ends lost 6 bases and 4 bases, in that order; junction bases with no gene match: 9. This CDR3 is built from 16 residues. Germline CDR1 MNHNS, CDR2 SASEGT.

The sequenced sample consisted of blood. The receptor was derived from a woman aged 45-60 years with Graves' hyperthyroidism that later progressed to Graves' ophthalmopathy. This rearrangement joins TRBV6-1 to TRBJ2-5, with 12 bases that match TRBD2. As DNA, the CDR3 is TGTGCCAGCAGCCGATCTAGCGGGGGGGGGAGAGAGACCCAGTACTTC. This sequence encodes CASSRSSGGGRETQYF.